The rows below give T cell receptor beta chains drawn from one sample of a study of blood T cell repertoires in COVID-19. Assay used: immunoSEQ multiplex PCR; TCRdb lists only in-frame clones, some missing. The sample carries more than 75,000 clones, 80% to 90% recorded once. The specimen sequenced was peripheral blood. The receptors stem from a woman in her seventies with acute or convalescent COVID-19. Each CDR3 is given with its conserved first and last residue. The order of the fields is clone size, V gene, D gene, J gene, CDR3 protein, CDR3 DNA. A D gene is named only where the DNA matches it firmly. Clone size is shown for a subset of rows, as once, few, many or a class of expanded clone.

abundance: -; v_gene: TRBV28; d_gene: TRBD1; j_gene: TRBJ1-1; CDR3aa: CASSVQRGQGFEAFF; CDR3nt: TGTGCCAGCAGTGTACAACGGGGACAGGGGTTTGAAGCTTTCTTT
abundance: -; v_gene: TRBV6-6; d_gene: TRBD1; j_gene: TRBJ1-2; CDR3aa: CASMEGARGYTF; CDR3nt: TGTGCCAGCATGGAGGGGGCGCGTGGCTACACCTTC
abundance: -; v_gene: TRBV28; d_gene: -; j_gene: TRBJ2-4; CDR3aa: CASSSTLAGLAKNIQYF; CDR3nt: TGTGCCAGCAGTTCCACCCTGGCAGGCCTAGCCAAAAACATTCAGTACTTC
abundance: -; v_gene: TRBV27; d_gene: -; j_gene: TRBJ2-1; CDR3aa: CASRRGRGSPSGNEQFF; CDR3nt: TGTGCCAGCAGGCGGGGTCGAGGGAGTCCCTCCGGCAATGAGCAGTTCTTC
abundance: -; v_gene: TRBV7-6; d_gene: TRBD1; j_gene: TRBJ2-2; CDR3aa: CASSTRDRGSSNTGELFF; CDR3nt: TGTGCCAGCAGCACCCGGGACAGGGGCTCCTCTAACACCGGGGAGCTGTTTTTT
abundance: -; v_gene: TRBV4-1; d_gene: TRBD2; j_gene: TRBJ2-7; CDR3aa: CASSQDSSAGGLIYEQYF; CDR3nt: TGCGCCAGCAGCCAAGATTCTAGCGCGGGAGGTCTTATCTACGAGCAGTACTTC
abundance: -; v_gene: TRBV9; d_gene: -; j_gene: TRBJ2-1; CDR3aa: CASSVSGNGEQFF; CDR3nt: TGTGCCAGCAGCGTTTCAGGGAACGGAGAGCAGTTCTTC
abundance: once; v_gene: TRBV6-5; d_gene: TRBD1; j_gene: TRBJ2-3; CDR3aa: CASSPGGWRTDTQYF; CDR3nt: TGTGCCAGCAGTCCAGGGGGTTGGCGCACAGATACGCAGTATTTT
abundance: -; v_gene: TRBV10-1; d_gene: TRBD1; j_gene: TRBJ2-3; CDR3aa: CASSDHRGRTDTQYF; CDR3nt: TGCGCCAGCAGTGACCACAGGGGGCGGACAGATACGCAGTATTTT
abundance: -; v_gene: TRBV28; d_gene: TRBD2; j_gene: TRBJ2-2; CDR3aa: CASSPQKAGGATGELFF; CDR3nt: TGTGCCAGCAGTCCCCAAAAAGCGGGAGGGGCCACCGGGGAGCTGTTTTTT